The 32 T cell receptor beta chains below were found in one sample sequenced in a study of OX40 agonist ivuxolimab in advanced cancers. The repertoire was sequenced with immunoSEQ multiplex PCR; TCRdb's copy has only in-frame clones and lacks some. The data contain about 53,000 clones, around nine tenths of them singletons. This sample comprised CD4+ or CD8+ T cells sorted from blood, obtained in a trial of the OX40 agonist ivuxolimab. Receptors were obtained from an adult with an advanced solid tumor such as melanoma, head and neck, liver or kidney cancer.

The chain carries TRBV30 and TRBJ1-1; D is possibly TRBD1 (6 bases). This CDR3 is built from 15 residues. The germline V and J ends were trimmed by 3 bases and 3 bases, with 17 bases remaining between them. Germline loops: CDR1 GTSNPN, CDR2 SVGIG (reference sequence). The CDR3 DNA is TGTGCCTGGAGCAAATTCGGGGGGCCCCACACTGAAGCTTTCTTT. This translates into CAWSKFGGPHTEAFF.

This clone came up once. The chain is built from TRBV11-2 and TRBJ2-7; D is undetermined. V gave up 5 bases and J gave up 1 base, with 9 bases separating them. The germline V gene has CDR1 SGHAT and CDR2 FQNNGV. The CDR3 length is 13 residues. CDR3 protein: CASSPKVSYEQYF. In DNA, the CDR3 is TGTGCCAGCAGCCCCAAAGTTTCCTACGAGCAGTACTTC. Filled out from reference TRBV11-2 and TRBJ2-7, the complete variable domain reads EAGVAQSPRYKIIEKRQSVAFWCNPISGHATLYWYQQILGQGPKLLIQFQNNGVVDDSQLPKDRFSAERLKGVDSTLKIQPAKLEDSAVYLCASSPKVSYEQYFGPGTRLTVT.

The rearrangement uses TRBV11-2 and TRBJ2-7; D possibly uses TRBD1 or TRBD2 (5 bases each). Germline V lookup: CDR1 SGHAT, CDR2 FQNNGV. This CDR3 has 14 amino acids. Trimming removed 5 bases at V and 7 bases at J, with 18 bases between. The CDR3 region is CASSLLTGGREQYF. CDR3 nucleotides: TGTGCCAGCAGCCTCCTAACAGGCGGGCGGGAGCAGTACTTC.

V usage is TRBV5-5 and J usage is TRBJ2-2; 11 nucleotides match TRBD2. CDR1 and CDR2 (germline): SGHKS, YYEKEE (reference sequence). The junction had 5 bases not matched to a gene; V was cut back by 0 bases and J by 4 bases. The CDR3 sequence is 17 residues long. The CDR3, as DNA: TGTGCCAGCAGCTTGGTTAGCGGGAGGGCCGGCACCGGGGAGCTGTTTTTT. It yields the protein CASSLVSGRAGTGELFF.

This clone was detected only once. This CDR3 is CASSLDPGRINYGYTF. The CDR3 region has the DNA TGTGCCAGCAGCCTGGACCCGGGACGGATTAACTATGGCTACACCTTC. The chain employs TRBV5-6 and TRBJ1-2, with a weak D call TRBD1 (5 bases). Trimming cost V 4 bases and J 1 base, with 17 bases left between them. Germline V gene lookup returns CDR1 SGHDT and CDR2 YYEEEE. CDR3 size: 16 residues.

The chain links TRBV2 to TRBJ1-1; the D is unclear. CDR1 SNHLY and CDR2 FYNNEI come from the germline V gene. The ends were cut back, 7 bases at V and 4 bases at J, with 13 bases in the middle. The CDR3 is 13 amino acids. This chain's CDR3 is CASIFAGGTEAFF. Written as DNA, the CDR3 is TGTGCCAGCATATTCGCGGGTGGCACTGAAGCTTTCTTT.

V is TRBV7-9 and J is TRBJ2-5; D is undetermined. V shed 5 bases and J shed 5 bases, with 18 bases lying between them. This CDR3 is built from 15 residues. The V gene's germline CDR1 is SEHNR and CDR2 FQNEAQ (reference sequence). CDR3 nucleotides: TGTGCCAGCAGCCCACGTGGCGCAGTAGGGGAGACCCAGTACTTC. Translating gives CASSPRGAVGETQYF.

V is TRBV27 and J is TRBJ1-1, with D maybe TRBD1 (6 bases). V lost 5 bases and J lost 12, with 19 bases in between. CDR3 size: 13 residues. Per the germline V gene, CDR1 is MNHEY and CDR2 is SMNVEV (reference sequence). CDR3 residues: CASSTSGDAGTFF. The CDR3 region has the DNA TGTGCCAGCAGTACCTCAGGGGACGCCGGAACTTTCTTT.

The CDR3 region is CASSPTGGAAFF. The CDR3 DNA is TGTGCCAGCAGTCCGACAGGGGGCGCTGCTTTCTTT. The V and J genes are TRBV28 and TRBJ1-1; 10 nucleotides align to TRBD1. Germline assignment: CDR1 MDHEN and CDR2 SYDVKM. The CDR3 runs to 12 residues. The ends lost 5 bases at V and 11 bases at J; junction bases unmatched: 5.

The chain uses TRBV14 and TRBJ2-5; unclear D gene. This CDR3 comprises 15 residues. V was cut by 1 base and J by 5 bases, with 14 bases left in between. Germline lookup yields CDR1 SGHDN and CDR2 FVKESK. CDR3 DNA: TGTGCCAGCAGCCAAGGGTTATGGTTGGGTGAGACCCAGTACTTC. Amino acids: CASSQGLWLGETQYF.

V gene TRBV27 combines with J gene TRBJ2-1, with 13 bases identical to TRBD2. CDR3 length: 17 residues. Germline values: CDR1 MNHEY, CDR2 SMNVEV (reference sequence). V shed 6 bases, J shed 4 bases, and the junction held 9 bases outside the gene matches. The CDR3 bases are TGTGCCAGCAGGGGACAGGGGGGACTAGCGGGGTACAATGAGCAGTTCTTC. Its translation is CASRGQGGLAGYNEQFF.

The chain uses TRBV7-9 and TRBJ2-7; D gene ambiguous. The germline V and J ends were trimmed by 5 bases and 4 bases, with 21 bases remaining between them. The CDR3 covers 16 residues. Looked up from germline, CDR1 is SEHNR and CDR2 is FQNEAQ (reference sequence). CDR3 sequence reads: CASSTQDGMHHYEQYF. As DNA, the CDR3 is TGTGCCAGCAGCACGCAGGACGGAATGCACCATTACGAGCAGTACTTC.

V and J are TRBV5-1 and TRBJ2-2; TRBD2 aligns across 11 bases. V was clipped by 4 bases and J by 1 base; unmatched bases: 3. From germline, CDR1 is SGHRS and CDR2 YFSETQ. The length of the CDR3 is 16 residues. CDR3 protein: CASSRGLAENTGELFF. The CDR3, as DNA: TGCGCCAGCAGCCGGGGACTAGCGGAGAACACCGGGGAGCTGTTTTTT. Filled out from reference TRBV5-1 and TRBJ2-2, the complete variable domain reads KAGVTQTPRYLIKTRGQQVTLSCSPISGHRSVSWYQQTPGQGLQFLFEYFSETQRNKGNFPGRFSGRQFSNSRSEMNVSTLELGDSALYLCASSRGLAENTGELFFGEGSRLTVL.

The V and J genes are TRBV6-1 and TRBJ2-1; 7 nucleotides line up with TRBD2. This CDR3 contains 14 residues. V gave up 7 bases and J gave up 5 bases; unmatched junction bases: 8. Germline CDR1 is MNHNS and CDR2 is SASEGT. The CDR3 is CASKPGLSNNEQFF. The CDR3 DNA reads as TGTGCCAGCAAGCCGGGACTATCCAACAATGAGCAGTTCTTC.

The chain joins TRBV2 to TRBJ1-1, with 8 bases fitting TRBD1. The trim removed 7 bases at V and 1 base at J, leaving 5 bases unmatched. The CDR3 runs to 14 residues. Germline CDR1 SNHLY, CDR2 FYNNEI. DNA for the CDR3: TGTGCCAGCAATCCAGACAGGGGGAACACTGAAGCTTTCTTT. Its translation: CASNPDRGNTEAFF.

Of note for this clone: One end of the junction does not line up with germline, which may come from a read error. The chain carries TRBV7-7 and TRBJ2-1, with 9 bases lining up with TRBD2. The germline gives CDR1 SSHAT, CDR2 FNYEAQ (reference sequence). The CDR3 covers 14 residues. CDR3 region: CASSLAGAHNEQFF. The CDR3, as DNA: TGTGCTAGCAGCTTAGCGGGAGCGCACAATGAGCAGTTCTTC.

The genes are TRBV2 and TRBJ1-1; TRBD1 matches at 9 bases. The J segment lost 3 bases and the V segment lost 11 bases, leaving 13 bases of the junction unmatched. The germline gives CDR1 SNHLY, CDR2 FYNNEI. The CDR3 is made up of 15 amino acids. CDR3 amino acids: CAGNSRDRADTEAFF. CDR3 in DNA: TGTGCCGGAAATTCTAGGGACAGGGCAGACACTGAAGCTTTCTTT.

The CDR3 DNA follows: TGTGCCTGGAGTGTAAGCTCGAACACTGAAGCTTTCTTT. Protein: CAWSVSSNTEAFF. V gene TRBV30 combines with J gene TRBJ1-1; D call uncertain. The germline CDR1 and CDR2 sequences are GTSNPN and SVGIG (reference sequence). The CDR3 runs to 13 residues. The V and J ends lost 0 bases and 1 base respectively, with 6 bases between them.

This sequence joins TRBV20-1 and TRBJ1-1; D is perhaps TRBD1 (6 bases). This CDR3 spans 11 amino acids. Germline loops: CDR1 DFQATT, CDR2 SNEGSKA (reference sequence). The germline V and J ends were trimmed by 2 bases and 11 bases, with 12 bases remaining between them. The CDR3 nucleotides read TGCAGTGCTAGAAGGGGCAGGGGCGCTTTCTTT. Translated: CSARRGRGAFF.

This sequence joins TRBV4-1 and TRBJ2-2; perhaps TRBD2 as D (5 bases). The V end was cut by 4 bases, the J end by 1 base, with 16 bases between. Germline CDR1 MGHRA, CDR2 YSYEKL. The CDR3 has 17 residues. The CDR3 sequence is CASSRSPGSGNTGELFF. The DNA of the CDR3 is TGCGCCAGCAGCCGATCACCGGGATCTGGGAACACCGGGGAGCTGTTTTTT.

This clone appeared once. V gene TRBV9 combines with J gene TRBJ2-3; D ambiguous. V gave up 0 bases and J gave up 1 base, with 12 bases separating them. The CDR3 runs to 16 residues. Germline assignment: CDR1 SGDLS and CDR2 YYNGEE. The CDR3 region has the DNA TGTGCCAGCAGCGTAGACGCTACATCTCGCACAGATACGCAGTATTTT. Amino acid sequence: CASSVDATSRTDTQYF.

This chain connects TRBV2 to TRBJ2-4, with D unresolved. Per germline, CDR1 SNHLY and CDR2 FYNNEI. The CDR3 has 13 residues. V lost 7 bases and J lost 1, with 8 bases in between. CDR3 coding DNA: TGTGCCAGCACCCCTAGGGCCAAAAACATTCAGTACTTC. Amino acids: CASTPRAKNIQYF. Variable domain in full (rest from reference TRBV2 and TRBJ2-4): EPEVTQTPSHQVTQMGQEVILRCVPISNHLYFYWYRQILGQKVEFLVSFYNNEISEKSEIFDDQFSVERPDGSNFTLKIRSTKLEDSAMYFCASTPRAKNIQYFGAGTRLSVL.

This clone was recorded only once. The chain recombines TRBV28 with TRBJ2-4, with D perhaps TRBD1 or TRBD2 (5 bases each). This CDR3 spans 14 amino acids. Germline loops: CDR1 MDHEN, CDR2 SYDVKM. V dropped 2 bases and J dropped 4 bases, with 9 bases sitting between them. The CDR3 region is CASSLEGLKNIQYF. In DNA form, the CDR3 reads TGTGCCAGCAGTTTAGAGGGGCTTAAAAACATTCAGTACTTC.

This chain links TRBV5-4 with TRBJ2-5, with D unclear. This CDR3 is built from 12 residues. Trimming cost V 1 base and J 4 bases, with 5 bases left between them. CDR1 and CDR2 from the germline V gene are SGHNT and YYREEE (reference sequence). The CDR3 here is CASSLWRETQYF. CDR3 nucleotides: TGTGCCAGCAGCTTGTGGAGAGAGACCCAGTACTTC.

This clone was observed a handful of times. The chain carries TRBV19 and TRBJ1-5, with a weak D call TRBD1 (6 bases). Deletions cut 3 bases from V and 4 bases from J, with 10 bases between. This CDR3 contains 14 residues. The germline V gene encodes CDR1 LNHDA and CDR2 SQIVND (reference sequence). The CDR3 sequence is CASSIRGGNQPQHF. CDR3 coding DNA: TGTGCCAGTAGTATCAGGGGAGGAAATCAGCCCCAGCATTTT.

The genes are TRBV7-2 and TRBJ2-1; 11 bases are shared with TRBD2. Germline CDR1 reads SGHTA; CDR2 reads FQGNSA. Losses at the gene ends were 5 bases for V and 1 base for J; bases not matched to a gene: 1. This CDR3 contains 15 residues. The CDR3 DNA is TGTGCCAGCAGCCGGACTAGCGGGTCCTACAATGAGCAGTTCTTC. Translated, it gives CASSRTSGSYNEQFF.

The chain is built from TRBV6-1 and TRBJ2-3; the D is unclear. This CDR3 contains 12 residues. Germline assignment: CDR1 MNHNS and CDR2 SASEGT. V dropped 8 bases and J dropped 7 bases, with 13 bases sitting between them. The CDR3 sequence is CASPTDGNTQYF. CDR3 DNA: TGTGCCAGCCCGACTGATGGAAATACGCAGTATTTT.

Of note for this clone: One end of the junction fails to match germline, which may point to a read error. V usage is TRBV10-2 and J usage is TRBJ2-1, with 8 bases fitting TRBD1. The CDR3 is 16 amino acids. Per the germline V gene, CDR1 is WSHSY and CDR2 is SAAADI. Here the CDR3 reads CASSDRRTGLYSEQFF. CDR3 DNA sequence: TGCGCCAGCAGTGATAGGAGGACAGGGCTTTACAGTGAGCAGTTCTTC.

The rearrangement links TRBV6-1 to TRBJ2-7, with D perhaps matching TRBD2 (6 bases). The V gene lost 6 bases and the J gene lost 0 bases, with 15 bases spanning the gap. The CDR3 has 15 residues. Germline V CDR1 and CDR2: MNHNS, SASEGT. CDR3 coding DNA: TGTGCCAGCAGGACCCGGGGGATAAGCTCCTACGAGCAGTACTTC. Translation: CASRTRGISSYEQYF.

On this clone itself: Other DNA sequences within the sample encode an identical CDR3. This rearrangement joins TRBV5-6 to TRBJ2-3; 11 bases fit TRBD2. J lost 3 bases, V lost 4 bases, and 4 bases had no gene match. The germline V gene encodes CDR1 SGHDT and CDR2 YYEEEE. This CDR3 has 15 residues. The CDR3 is CASSQTSGTTDTQYF. The CDR3 DNA is TGTGCCAGCAGCCAGACTAGCGGGACGACAGATACGCAGTATTTT.

This clone was seen only once. The gene calls are TRBV7-2 and TRBJ1-6; 9 nucleotides agree with TRBD1. The germline CDR1 and CDR2 sequences are SGHTA and FQGNSA. CDR3 size: 16 residues. V was clipped by 2 bases and J by 6 bases; unmatched bases: 5. In DNA form, the CDR3 reads TGTGCCAGCAGCTTAACAGGGGGCTCGGGTAATTCACCCCTCCACTTT. It specifies CASSLTGGSGNSPLHF.

V usage is TRBV19 and J usage is TRBJ1-6, with D unresolved. Trimming removed 7 bases from V and 5 bases from J, with 9 bases in between. The length of the CDR3 is 13 residues. Germline assignment: CDR1 LNHDA and CDR2 SQIVND (reference sequence). The DNA of the CDR3 is TGTGCCAGTAATGGGCTGAATAATTCACCCCTCCACTTT. Its protein product is CASNGLNNSPLHF.